This TCR beta chain was retrieved from a study of shared clonotypes between healthy human individuals (dated by TCRdb to the early 2020s). Regarding the study in general: The cohort included a few men and a couple of women between 18 and 49 years of age. The study deeply sequenced blood TCR repertoires of about 5 healthy adults to estimate repertoire size and the extent of clonotype sharing between individuals. Each donor's leukapheresis produced roughly between roughly 0.85 and 9 billion PBMCs. Different laboratories and diverse techniques were used to prepare libraries and sequence TCR repertoires, to increase sequencing depth and limit assay-specific biases. For each donor, three plates each were used for CD4 naive and CD4 memory, two plates were used for CD8 naive, and one plate was used for CD8 memory.

The CDR3 measures 12 amino acids from cysteine to phenylalanine. The read is trimmed to its CDR3 DNA, 36 bases read in frame from base 1. V was cut back by 2 bases and J by 6 bases, leaving a gap of 5 bases between them. CDR1 and CDR2 are drawn from the germline V gene: SGDLS, YYNGEE. As regards this clone: What this receptor recognizes is not known. No much larger clonotype is one base removed from it; base qualities were not supplied. In the same sample, other DNA sequences code for this CDR3.

CD8 naive samples consisted of CD45RO-negative cells that were positively selected for CCR7, yielding a CD45RA+CCR7+ population without TemRA cells. The donors were healthy, HIV-negative adults who had no recently reported acute infections or vaccinations. Every donor was a Caucasian adult residing in Nashville, Tennessee, USA. Blood was collected by leukapheresis, and PBMCs were isolated by Ficoll-Histopaque density gradient centrifugation and then cryopreserved in liquid nitrogen vapor phase. Analytical flow cytometry was used to check the purity and quantity of each magnetically sorted T cell population. Genomic DNA was isolated from every sorted fraction and measured by UV absorbance on a Nanodrop 2000c. The paper as a whole reports these results and caveats: Across a few donors, about 5% of naive CD4, around 3.5% of naive CD8, 2.3% of memory CD4, and 0.4% of memory CD8 clonotypes were shared. Sampling was restricted to blood, and TCR repertoires in tissues likely differ from the TCR repertoires found in blood. Compared with non-shared clonotypes, the clonotypes found in all four sorted-subset donors had higher generation probabilities. Because the study included a small number of donors, the genetic and exposure-history diversity represented was limited. Even with the large sequencing depth, rarefaction of the sorted-subset datasets indicated that sequencing was incomplete. Pairwise subsampling led to the expectation that sequencing depth would affect the degree of clonotype sharing among donors. Estimated clonotype richness was generally larger for naive than for memory subsets.

Using the deep immunoSEQ assay, multiplex PCR amplified TCR CDR3 regions from genomic DNA. Extracted genomic DNA from each cell subset was spread evenly across all wells of several immunoSEQ 96-well plates, with each plate serving as a replicate. Each replicate PCR for sorted subsets received roughly 0.2 ug genomic DNA, equal to about 30,000 T cell genomes. Purified libraries were measured with a Qubit 3.0 fluorometer, size-checked on a Bioanalyzer 2100, and measured again with the KAPA Library Quantification kit. A separate single-read 150-cycle Illumina NextSeq 550 flow cell was used to sequence each immunoSEQ 96-well plate. The source study handled its data this way. Because the immunoSEQ output included only junctional sequences and no quality scores, the filtering could not be the same as the filtering used for full-length reads. To assign V/J genes and CDR3, sequences were annotated against IMGT germline references using PyIR, a Python wrapper for IgBLAST v1.9. Reads were removed for weak V/J assignments (E-value above 1e-6), missing CDR3, stop codons, out-of-frame junctions, or ambiguous translated residues. V3J clonotypes were defined as sequences sharing an identical inferred V gene, J gene, and CDR3 amino acid sequence. The percentage overlap between two repertoires was calculated by dividing the number of shared unique clonotypes by the size of the smaller repertoire. RTK rarefaction, the Chao1 estimator, and Recon v2.1 estimates of unobserved clonotypes were used to assess repertoire richness. Generation probabilities for all TCRbeta clonotypes obtained by the gDNA method from four donors were computed using OLGA. TCRdb retrieved this table from immuneACCESS and kept in-frame rearrangements only. Not all clones are present; in checked studies, unresolved V genes account for under half, and no reason is known for the remainder. The V and J calls and the clone size are those of that table, but D and trimming were determined from the DNA. The sample table shows about 2,100,000 clones, and around 93% are seen once. Roughly 1.8% of the sample is taken by the ten largest.

The V and J segments used are TRBV9 and TRBJ2-2, with no confidently assigned D gene. The sequenced sample consisted of naive CD8+ T cells from PBMCs. Explained via the paper, the cell subset or site label denotes: CD45RA+CCR7+. The TCR sequence derives from a man aged 18 to 30 in good health. Some clones in this sample may be carry-over from other donors' samples. In nucleotide form, the sequence is TGTGCCAGCAGCGTTTCTTCCGGGGAGCTGTTTTTT. Translation gives CASSVSSGELFF.